These T cell receptor beta chains were read from a single sample in a study of T-cell memory formation after mild COVID-19. TCRdb re-called the 5' RACE reads through MiXCR, storing one row per CDR3 protein. The sample holds 300,000 to 400,000 distinct CDR3 sequences, 14% seen once. The source material was PBMCs or a T cell subset sorted from them (not recorded which). Receptor source: a man between 18 and 35 years old who had mild COVID-19 (a few samples of this study predate the infection). Cell type and time point are not known. Each CDR3 is given with its conserved first and last residue. Fields, in order: clone size, CDR3 length, J gene, D gene, V gene, CDR3 protein, CDR3 DNA. A D gene is named only where the DNA matches it firmly. Size tells how often a clone was seen (once, few, many) or the class of an expanded clone, and some rows leave it out.

NA 15 TRBJ2-2 TRBD1 TRBV24-1 CATGDLGQGTGELFF TGTGCCACCGGGGACTTGGGACAGGGCACCGGGGAGCTGTTTTTT
many 12 TRBJ2-7 NA TRBV7-6 CASSLVHSEQYF TGTGCCAGCAGCTTAGTCCACTCCGAGCAGTACTTC
many 13 TRBJ2-5 NA TRBV29-1 CSAVEGAGETQYF TGCAGCGCTGTAGAAGGGGCGGGGGAGACCCAGTACTTC
NA 14 TRBJ1-1 NA TRBV14 CASSQWEGDMRAFF TGTGCCAGCAGCCAATGGGAGGGGGATATGAGAGCTTTCTTT
few 14 TRBJ2-1 NA TRBV10-1 CASSDFTDVNEQFF TGCGCCAGCAGTGATTTCACGGACGTCAATGAGCAGTTCTTC
NA 12 TRBJ2-7 NA TRBV6-5 CASSFQGYEQYF TGTGCCAGCAGTTTTCAGGGTTACGAGCAGTACTTC
NA 14 TRBJ2-1 NA TRBV2 CASSRVGTDNEQFF TGTGCCAGCAGTCGCGTCGGGACGGACAATGAGCAGTTCTTC
NA 15 TRBJ2-1 TRBD2 TRBV6-1 CASSELAGGYNEQFF TGTGCCAGCAGTGAACTAGCGGGGGGATACAATGAGCAGTTCTTC
many 16 TRBJ2-5 TRBD2 TRBV5-1 CASSLELAEFQETQYF TGCGCCAGCAGCTTGGAGCTAGCGGAATTCCAAGAGACCCAGTACTTC
NA 13 TRBJ2-3 TRBD1 TRBV10-3 CASQPQGADTQYF TGTGCCTCCCAGCCTCAGGGGGCAGATACGCAGTATTTT
NA 15 TRBJ2-1 TRBD2 TRBV5-1 CASSWTSGGRNEQFF TGCGCCAGCAGCTGGACTAGCGGGGGAAGGAATGAGCAGTTCTTC
few 17 TRBJ1-2 TRBD1 TRBV5-1 CASSLDFSDRGFSGYTF TGCGCCAGCAGCTTGGATTTCTCGGACAGGGGTTTTTCTGGCTACACCTTC
few 15 TRBJ2-7 NA TRBV7-2 CASSLASGVRYEQYF TGTGCCAGCAGCTTAGCAAGCGGCGTGCGCTACGAGCAGTACTTC
many 14 TRBJ2-7 TRBD2 TRBV20-1 CSAPRLAGTYEQYF TGCAGTGCGCCGAGACTAGCGGGGACCTACGAGCAGTACTTC
NA 12 TRBJ2-1 NA TRBV7-9 CASSFTSPGEFF TGTGCCAGCAGCTTTACTAGCCCGGGCGAGTTCTTC
NA 12 TRBJ1-1 NA TRBV19 CASRRAKTEAFF TGTGCCAGCCGCAGGGCGAAGACTGAAGCTTTCTTT
few 12 TRBJ1-1 NA TRBV6-2/TRBV6-3 CASSIGDTEAFF TGTGCCAGCAGCATAGGGGACACTGAAGCTTTCTTT
NA 15 TRBJ2-1 TRBD1 TRBV5-1 CASSAPGQGRGEQFF TGCGCCAGCAGCGCTCCGGGACAGGGTCGTGGTGAGCAGTTCTTC
NA 19 TRBJ1-6 NA TRBV3-2 CASSQYIGRGPWFDSPLHF TGTGCCAGCAGCCAATACATTGGTCGGGGGCCGTGGTTTGATTCACCCCTCCACTTT
NA 13 TRBJ2-6 NA TRBV9 CASSPLGANVLTF TGTGCCAGCAGCCCACTGGGGGCCAACGTCCTGACTTTC
NA 16 TRBJ2-5 TRBD1 TRBV7-8 CASSLFQGDRGETQYF TGTGCCAGCAGCTTATTTCAGGGGGACAGGGGAGAGACCCAGTACTTC
NA 15 TRBJ1-1 NA TRBV5-1 CASSLDRLINTEAFF TGCGCCAGCAGCTTGGATCGGTTAATCAACACTGAAGCTTTCTTT
NA 14 TRBJ2-3 NA TRBV19 CASSETGSADTQYF TGTGCCAGTAGTGAAACCGGGAGTGCGGATACGCAGTATTTT
many 11 TRBJ1-3 NA TRBV7-2 CASSPGNTIYF TGTGCCAGCAGCCCTGGAAACACCATATATTTT